Described below is a single T cell receptor (beta chain) sequence and its context. Its specificity is unknown. This sample stems from a study of cytomegalovirus exposure and HLA in healthy donors. The PCR used 60 Vbeta and 13 Jbeta primers. Original methodology: Some 11 million of the about 80 million unique TCR beta chains counted in a later analysis were shared. Here immunoSEQ multiplex PCR was the method, and the copy in TCRdb shows in-frame clones only, minus some. From that table come the V and J calls and clone size; the DNA was used to work out D and trimming. Seen here are some 180,000 clones, 73% observed once, and the top ten hold under 7%. The germline V gene encodes CDR1 SGHRS and CDR2 YFSETQ. Trimming removed 0 bases at V and 0 bases at J, with 18 bases between. CDR3 length equals 18 residues. Notes on the study in general: Some TCR beta chains (roughly 150 of them) were listed as cytomegalovirus-associated. Being productive about 87% or about 30% of the time was typical of most TCR beta V segments in an earlier analysis. Researchers had no immune exposure information except CMV serostatus available.

This TCR was recovered from a woman aged 18-29 years in good health and CMV-seropositive. This rearrangement joins TRBV5-1 to TRBJ1-1; TRBD1 is a possible D gene (6 bases). Material: PBMCs. The CDR3 DNA reads as TGCGCCAGCAGCTTGGTTTTTACAGGGACTAGCATGAACACTGAAGCTTTCTTT. Translating gives CASSLVFTGTSMNTEAFF.